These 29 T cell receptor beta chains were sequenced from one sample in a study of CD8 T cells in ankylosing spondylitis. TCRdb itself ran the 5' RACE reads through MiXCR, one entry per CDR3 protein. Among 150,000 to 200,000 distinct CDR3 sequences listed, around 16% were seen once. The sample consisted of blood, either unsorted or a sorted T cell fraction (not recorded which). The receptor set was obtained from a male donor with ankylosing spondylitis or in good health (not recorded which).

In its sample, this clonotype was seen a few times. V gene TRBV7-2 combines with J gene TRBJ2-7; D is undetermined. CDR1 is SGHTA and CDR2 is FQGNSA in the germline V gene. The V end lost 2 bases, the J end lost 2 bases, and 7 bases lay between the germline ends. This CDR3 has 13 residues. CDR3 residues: CASSLLGTYEQYF. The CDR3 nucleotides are TGTGCCAGCAGCTTACTGGGGACCTACGAGCAGTACTTC.

CDR3 loop: CASSHFSSYNEQFF. DNA of the CDR3: TGTGCCAGCAGCCACTTTAGCTCCTACAATGAGCAGTTCTTC. This chain uses TRBV3-1 with TRBJ2-1; D remains ambiguous. The germline gives CDR1 LGHDT, CDR2 YNNKEL (reference sequence). This CDR3 contains 14 residues. V was pared by 3 bases and J by 0 bases, with 6 bases between.

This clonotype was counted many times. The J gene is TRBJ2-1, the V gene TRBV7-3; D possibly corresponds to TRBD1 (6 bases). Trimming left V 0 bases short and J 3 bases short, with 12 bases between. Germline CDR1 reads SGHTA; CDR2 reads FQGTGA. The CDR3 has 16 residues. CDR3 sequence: CASSLTTGQLYNEQFF. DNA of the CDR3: TGTGCCAGCAGCTTAACTACTGGACAGCTCTACAATGAGCAGTTCTTC.

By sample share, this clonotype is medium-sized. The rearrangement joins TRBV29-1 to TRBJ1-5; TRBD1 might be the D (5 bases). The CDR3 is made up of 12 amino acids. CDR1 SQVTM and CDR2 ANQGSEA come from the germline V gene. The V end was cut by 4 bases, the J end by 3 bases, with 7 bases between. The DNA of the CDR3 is TGCAGCGTTGGACAGCCCAATCAGCCCCAGCATTTT. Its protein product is CSVGQPNQPQHF.

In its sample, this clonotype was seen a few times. The CDR3 sequence is CASSIGGQGLGETQYF. The DNA of the CDR3 is TGTGCCAGTAGTATCGGTGGACAGGGCCTCGGGGAGACCCAGTACTTC. The chain employs TRBV19 and TRBJ2-5; 8 nucleotides agree with TRBD1. V dropped 3 bases and J dropped 5; count of bases not matched to a gene: 11. From germline, CDR1 is LNHDA and CDR2 SQIVND (reference sequence). CDR3 size: 16 residues.

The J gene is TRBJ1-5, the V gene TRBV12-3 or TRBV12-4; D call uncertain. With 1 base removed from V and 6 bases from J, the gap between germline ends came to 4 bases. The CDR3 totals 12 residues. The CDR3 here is CASSLGSQPQHF. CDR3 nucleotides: TGTGCCAGCAGTTTAGGAAGTCAGCCCCAGCATTTT.

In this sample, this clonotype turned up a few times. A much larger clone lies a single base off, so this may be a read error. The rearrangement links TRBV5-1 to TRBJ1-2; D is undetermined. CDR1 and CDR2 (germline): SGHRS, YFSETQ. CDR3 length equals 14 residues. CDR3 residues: CTSSLVPENYGYTF. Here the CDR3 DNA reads TGCACCAGCAGCTTGGTGCCAGAGAACTATGGCTACACCTTC.

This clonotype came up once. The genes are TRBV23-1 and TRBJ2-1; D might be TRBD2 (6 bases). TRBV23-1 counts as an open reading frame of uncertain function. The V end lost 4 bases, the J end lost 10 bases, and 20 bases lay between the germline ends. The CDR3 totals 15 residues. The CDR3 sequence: CASSPKDGRLTEQFF. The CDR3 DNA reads TGCGCCAGCAGTCCGAAGGACGGGAGACTAACAGAGCAGTTCTTC.

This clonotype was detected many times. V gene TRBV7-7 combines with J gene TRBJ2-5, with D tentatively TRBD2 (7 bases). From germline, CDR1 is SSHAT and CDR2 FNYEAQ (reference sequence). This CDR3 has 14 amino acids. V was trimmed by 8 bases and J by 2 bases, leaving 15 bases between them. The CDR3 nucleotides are TGTGCCAGCGGAAACGGGGGGCAACAAGAGACCCAGTACTTC. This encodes CASGNGGQQETQYF.

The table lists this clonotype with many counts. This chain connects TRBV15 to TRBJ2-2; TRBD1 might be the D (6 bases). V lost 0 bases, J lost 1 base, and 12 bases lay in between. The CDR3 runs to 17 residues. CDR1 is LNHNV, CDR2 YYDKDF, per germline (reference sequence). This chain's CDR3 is CATSRDLPGQNTGELFF. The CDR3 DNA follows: TGTGCCACCAGCAGAGATCTGCCGGGACAGAACACCGGGGAGCTGTTTTTT.

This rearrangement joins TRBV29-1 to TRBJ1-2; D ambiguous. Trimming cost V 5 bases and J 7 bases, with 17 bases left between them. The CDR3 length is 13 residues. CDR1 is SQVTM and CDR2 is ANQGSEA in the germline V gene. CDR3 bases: TGCAGCGTTTCGCCTAGACTCTTGGCTGGCTACACCTTC. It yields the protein CSVSPRLLAGYTF.

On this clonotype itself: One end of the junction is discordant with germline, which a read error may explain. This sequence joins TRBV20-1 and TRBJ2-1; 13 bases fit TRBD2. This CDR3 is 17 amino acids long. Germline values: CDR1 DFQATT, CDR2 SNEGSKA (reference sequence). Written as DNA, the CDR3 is TGCTGTGCTAGAATAACTCGAGGACTAGCGGGAGAACATGAGCAGTTCTTC. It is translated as CCARITRGLAGEHEQFF.

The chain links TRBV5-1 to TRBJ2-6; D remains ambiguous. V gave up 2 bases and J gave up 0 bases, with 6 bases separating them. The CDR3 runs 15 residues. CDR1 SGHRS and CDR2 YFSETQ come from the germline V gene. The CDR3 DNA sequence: TGCGCCAGCAGCTTTCTCTACTCTGGGGCCAACGTCCTGACTTTC. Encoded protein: CASSFLYSGANVLTF.

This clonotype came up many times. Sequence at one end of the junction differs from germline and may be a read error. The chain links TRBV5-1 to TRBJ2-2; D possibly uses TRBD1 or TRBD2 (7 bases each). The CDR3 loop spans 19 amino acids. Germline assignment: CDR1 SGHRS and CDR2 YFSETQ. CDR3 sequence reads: CASSDGVWMTGRDTGELFF. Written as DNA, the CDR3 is TGCGCCAGCAGCGATGGGGTTTGGATGACAGGGAGGGACACCGGGGAGCTGTTCTTT.

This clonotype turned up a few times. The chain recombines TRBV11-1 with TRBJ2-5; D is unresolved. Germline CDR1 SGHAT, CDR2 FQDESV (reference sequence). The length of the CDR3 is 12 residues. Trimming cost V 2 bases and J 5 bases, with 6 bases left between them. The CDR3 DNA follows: TGTGCCAGCAGCTTAAGGTGGGAGACCCAGTACTTC. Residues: CASSLRWETQYF. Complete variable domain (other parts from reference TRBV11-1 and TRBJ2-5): EAEVAQSPRYKITEKSQAVAFWCDPISGHATLYWYRQILGQGPELLVQFQDESVVDDSQLPKDRFSAERLKGVDSTLKIQPAELGDSAMYLCASSLRWETQYFGPGTRLLVL.

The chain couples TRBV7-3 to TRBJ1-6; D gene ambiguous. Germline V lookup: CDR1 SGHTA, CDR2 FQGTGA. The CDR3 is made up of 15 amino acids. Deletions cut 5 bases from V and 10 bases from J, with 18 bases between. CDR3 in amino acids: CASSPFGEAGSPLHF. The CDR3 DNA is TGTGCCAGCAGCCCGTTCGGGGAGGCTGGATCACCCCTCCACTTT. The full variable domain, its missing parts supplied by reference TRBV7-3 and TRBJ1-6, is GAGVSQTPSNKVTEKGKYVELRCDPISGHTALYWYRQSLGQGPEFLIYFQGTGAADDSGLPNDRFFAVRPEGSVSTLKIQRTERGDSAVYLCASSPFGEAGSPLHFGNGTRLTVT.

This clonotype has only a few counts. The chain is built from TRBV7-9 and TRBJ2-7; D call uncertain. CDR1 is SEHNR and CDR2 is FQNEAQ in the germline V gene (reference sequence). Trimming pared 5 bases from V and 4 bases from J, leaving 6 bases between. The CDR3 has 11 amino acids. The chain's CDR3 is CASSPHYEQYF. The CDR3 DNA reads TGTGCCAGCAGCCCTCATTACGAGCAGTACTTC.

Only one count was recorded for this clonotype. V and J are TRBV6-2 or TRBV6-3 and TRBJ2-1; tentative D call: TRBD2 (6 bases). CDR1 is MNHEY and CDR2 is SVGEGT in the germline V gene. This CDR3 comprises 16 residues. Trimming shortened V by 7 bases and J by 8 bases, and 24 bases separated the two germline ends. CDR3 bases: TGTGCCAGCACCCTGCTTCGGTACGGGAGTAATTATGAGCAGTTCTTC. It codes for CASTLLRYGSNYEQFF.

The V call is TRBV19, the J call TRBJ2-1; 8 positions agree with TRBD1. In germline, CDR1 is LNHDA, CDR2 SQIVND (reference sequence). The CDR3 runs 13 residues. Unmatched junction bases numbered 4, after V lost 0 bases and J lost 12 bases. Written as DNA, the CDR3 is TGTGCCAGTAGTATAGAGCACAGGGGGACGCAGTTCTTC. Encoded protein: CASSIEHRGTQFF.

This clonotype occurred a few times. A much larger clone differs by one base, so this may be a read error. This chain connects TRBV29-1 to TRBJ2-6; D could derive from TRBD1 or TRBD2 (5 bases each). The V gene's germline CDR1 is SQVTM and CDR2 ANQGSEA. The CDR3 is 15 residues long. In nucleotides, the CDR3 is TGCAGCGTTGTCGGGTCCCTAGCTGGGGCCAACGTCCCGACTTTC. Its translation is CSVVGSLAGANVPTF.

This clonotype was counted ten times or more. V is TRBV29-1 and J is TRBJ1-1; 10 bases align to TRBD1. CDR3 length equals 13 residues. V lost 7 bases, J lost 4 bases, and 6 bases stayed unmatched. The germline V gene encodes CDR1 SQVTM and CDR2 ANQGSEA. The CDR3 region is CSALDRGSTEAFF. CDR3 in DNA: TGCAGCGCTTTGGACAGGGGGAGCACTGAAGCTTTCTTT.

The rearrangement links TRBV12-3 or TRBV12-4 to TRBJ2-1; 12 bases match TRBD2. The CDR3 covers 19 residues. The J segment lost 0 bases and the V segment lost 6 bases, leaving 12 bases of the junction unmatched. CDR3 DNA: TGTGCCAGCAGACGACTAGCGGGAGTTTCCTTAAGCTCCTACAATGAGCAGTTCTTC. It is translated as CASRRLAGVSLSSYNEQFF.

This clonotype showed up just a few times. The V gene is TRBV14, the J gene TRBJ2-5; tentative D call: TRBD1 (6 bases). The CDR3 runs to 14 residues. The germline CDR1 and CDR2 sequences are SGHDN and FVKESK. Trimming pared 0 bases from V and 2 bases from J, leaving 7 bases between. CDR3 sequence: CASSQETGQETQYF. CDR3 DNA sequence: TGTGCCAGCAGCCAAGAGACAGGTCAAGAGACCCAGTACTTC.

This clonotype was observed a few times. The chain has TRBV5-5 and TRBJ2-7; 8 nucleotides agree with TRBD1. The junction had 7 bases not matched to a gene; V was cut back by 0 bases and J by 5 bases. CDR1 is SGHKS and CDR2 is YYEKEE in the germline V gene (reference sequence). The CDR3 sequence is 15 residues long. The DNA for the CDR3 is TGTGCCAGCAGCTTGGGTGGACAGGGCTTTGACGAGCAGTACTTC. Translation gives CASSLGGQGFDEQYF.

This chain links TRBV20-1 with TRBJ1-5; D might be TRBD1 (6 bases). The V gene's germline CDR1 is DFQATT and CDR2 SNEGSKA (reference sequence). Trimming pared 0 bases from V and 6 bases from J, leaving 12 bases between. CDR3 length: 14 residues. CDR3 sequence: CSARDAQGSQPQHF. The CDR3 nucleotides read TGCAGTGCTAGAGACGCCCAGGGGAGTCAGCCCCAGCATTTT.

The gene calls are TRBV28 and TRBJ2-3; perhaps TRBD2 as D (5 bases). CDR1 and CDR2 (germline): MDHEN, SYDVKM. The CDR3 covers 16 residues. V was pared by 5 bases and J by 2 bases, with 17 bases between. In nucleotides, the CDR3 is TGTGCCAGCAGTGCCCCCCGCGGGCCTAACACAGATACGCAGTATTTT. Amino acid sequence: CASSAPRGPNTDTQYF.

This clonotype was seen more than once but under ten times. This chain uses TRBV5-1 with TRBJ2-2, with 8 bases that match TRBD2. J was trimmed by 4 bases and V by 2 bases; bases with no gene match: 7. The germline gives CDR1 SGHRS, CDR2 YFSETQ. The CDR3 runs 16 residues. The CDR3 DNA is TGCGCCAGCAGCTTCGGCGCGGGAGGTGGCACCGGGGAGCTGTTTTTT. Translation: CASSFGAGGGTGELFF.

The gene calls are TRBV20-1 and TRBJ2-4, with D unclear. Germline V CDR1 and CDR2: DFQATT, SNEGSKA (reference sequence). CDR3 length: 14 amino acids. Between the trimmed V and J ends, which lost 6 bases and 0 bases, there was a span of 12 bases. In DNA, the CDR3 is TGCAGTGCGGAACCCCCTCTAGCCAAAAACATTCAGTACTTC. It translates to CSAEPPLAKNIQYF.

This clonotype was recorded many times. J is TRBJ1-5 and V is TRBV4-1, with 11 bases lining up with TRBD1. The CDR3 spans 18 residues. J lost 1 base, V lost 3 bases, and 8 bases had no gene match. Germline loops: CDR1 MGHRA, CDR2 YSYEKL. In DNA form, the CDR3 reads TGCGCCAGCAGCCATACGGACAGGGGGCTCGGGAGCAATCAGCCCCAGCATTTT. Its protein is CASSHTDRGLGSNQPQHF.